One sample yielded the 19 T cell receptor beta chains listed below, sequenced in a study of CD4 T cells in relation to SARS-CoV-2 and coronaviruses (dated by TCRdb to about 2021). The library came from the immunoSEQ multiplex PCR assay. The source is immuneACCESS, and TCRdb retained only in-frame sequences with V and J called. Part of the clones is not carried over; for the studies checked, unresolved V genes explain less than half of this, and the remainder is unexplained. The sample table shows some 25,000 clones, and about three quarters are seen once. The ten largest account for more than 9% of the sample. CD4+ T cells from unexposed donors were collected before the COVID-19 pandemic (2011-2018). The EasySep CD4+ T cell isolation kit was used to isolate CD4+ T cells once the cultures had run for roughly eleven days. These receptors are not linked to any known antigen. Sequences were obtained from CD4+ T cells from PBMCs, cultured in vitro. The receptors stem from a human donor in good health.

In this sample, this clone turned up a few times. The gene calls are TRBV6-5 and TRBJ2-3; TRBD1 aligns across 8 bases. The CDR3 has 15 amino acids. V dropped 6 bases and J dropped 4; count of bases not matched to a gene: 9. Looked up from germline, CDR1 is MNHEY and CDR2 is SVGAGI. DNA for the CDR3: TGTGCCAGCAGATCTAGCAGGGGGCGTGCAGATACGCAGTATTTT. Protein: CASRSSRGRADTQYF.

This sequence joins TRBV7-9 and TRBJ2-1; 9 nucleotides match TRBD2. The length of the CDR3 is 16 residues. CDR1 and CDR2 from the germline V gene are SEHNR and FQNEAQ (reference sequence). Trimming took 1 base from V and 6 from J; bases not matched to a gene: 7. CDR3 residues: CASSLEALAGSNEQFF. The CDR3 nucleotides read TGTGCCAGCAGCTTAGAGGCTCTAGCGGGATCCAATGAGCAGTTCTTC.

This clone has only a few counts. Here the CDR3 reads CASSQGLRYEQYF. CDR3 in DNA: TGTGCCAGCAGCCAGGGACTGAGATACGAGCAGTACTTC. This sequence joins TRBV3-1 (or the pseudogene TRBV3-2) and TRBJ2-7, with a possible D match to TRBD2 (6 bases). From germline, CDR1 is LGHDT and CDR2 YNNKEL (reference sequence). CDR3 length: 13 residues. Trimming took 3 bases from V and 4 from J, leaving 10 bases between them.

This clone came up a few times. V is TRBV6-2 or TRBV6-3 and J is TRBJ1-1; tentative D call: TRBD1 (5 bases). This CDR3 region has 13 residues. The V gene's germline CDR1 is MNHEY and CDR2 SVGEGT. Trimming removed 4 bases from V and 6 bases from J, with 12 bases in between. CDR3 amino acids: CASSWGYGAEAFF. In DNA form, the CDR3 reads TGTGCCAGCAGTTGGGGCTACGGGGCTGAAGCTTTCTTT.

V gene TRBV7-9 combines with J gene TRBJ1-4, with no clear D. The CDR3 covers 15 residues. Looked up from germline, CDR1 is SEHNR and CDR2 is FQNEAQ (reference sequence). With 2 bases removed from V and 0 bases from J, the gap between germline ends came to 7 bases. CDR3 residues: CASSLLAATNEKLFF. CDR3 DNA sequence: TGTGCCAGCAGCTTATTGGCAGCAACTAATGAAAAACTGTTTTTT.

This chain's CDR3 is CASSNSRYGYTF. The CDR3 nucleotides read TGTGCCAGCAGCAACAGCCGCTATGGCTACACCTTC. V gene TRBV7-9 combines with J gene TRBJ1-2; unclear D gene. Germline-derived CDR1 and CDR2 are SEHNR and FQNEAQ (reference sequence). This CDR3 comprises 12 residues. V lost 5 bases and J 4 bases, leaving 8 bases between the germline ends.

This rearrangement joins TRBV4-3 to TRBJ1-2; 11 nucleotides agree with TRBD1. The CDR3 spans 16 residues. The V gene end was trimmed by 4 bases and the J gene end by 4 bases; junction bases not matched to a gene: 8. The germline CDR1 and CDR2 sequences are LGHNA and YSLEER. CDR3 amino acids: CASSREWTGGGYGYTF. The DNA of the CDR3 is TGCGCCAGCAGCCGAGAGTGGACAGGGGGCGGCTATGGCTACACCTTC.

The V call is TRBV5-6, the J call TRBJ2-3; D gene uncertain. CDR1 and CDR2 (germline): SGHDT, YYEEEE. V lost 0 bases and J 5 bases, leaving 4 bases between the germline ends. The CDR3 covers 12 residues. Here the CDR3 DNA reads TGTGCCAGCAGCTTGGGTGGAGATACGCAGTATTTT. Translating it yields CASSLGGDTQYF.

In nucleotides, the CDR3 is TGTGCCAGCAGTGAAGCGGTAGTCAGCACAGATACGCAGTATTTT. It encodes CASSEAVVSTDTQYF. This chain uses TRBV2 with TRBJ2-3, with D hard to call. The CDR3 loop spans 15 amino acids. V dropped 0 bases and J dropped 0 bases, with 7 bases sitting between them. Germline V lookup: CDR1 SNHLY, CDR2 FYNNEI.

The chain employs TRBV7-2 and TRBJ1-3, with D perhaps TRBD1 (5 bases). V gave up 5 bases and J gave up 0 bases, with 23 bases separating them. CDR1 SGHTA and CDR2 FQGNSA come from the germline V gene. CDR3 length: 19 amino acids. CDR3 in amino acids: CASSPGPRPGGSSGNTIYF. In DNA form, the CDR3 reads TGTGCCAGCAGCCCGGGACCGCGACCTGGGGGAAGCTCTGGAAACACCATATATTTT.

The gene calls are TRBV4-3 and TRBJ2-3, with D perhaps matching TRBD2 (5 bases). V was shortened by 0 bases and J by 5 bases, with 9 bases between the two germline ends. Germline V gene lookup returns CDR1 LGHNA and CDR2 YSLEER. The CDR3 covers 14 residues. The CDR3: CASSQDWSGDTQYF. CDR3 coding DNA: TGCGCCAGCAGCCAAGATTGGAGCGGAGATACGCAGTATTTT.

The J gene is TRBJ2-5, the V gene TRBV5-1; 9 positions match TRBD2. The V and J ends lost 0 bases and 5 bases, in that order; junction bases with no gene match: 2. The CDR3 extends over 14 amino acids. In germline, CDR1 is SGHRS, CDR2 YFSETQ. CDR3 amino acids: CASSLASGVETQYF. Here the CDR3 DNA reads TGCGCCAGCAGCTTGGCTAGCGGGGTGGAGACCCAGTACTTC.

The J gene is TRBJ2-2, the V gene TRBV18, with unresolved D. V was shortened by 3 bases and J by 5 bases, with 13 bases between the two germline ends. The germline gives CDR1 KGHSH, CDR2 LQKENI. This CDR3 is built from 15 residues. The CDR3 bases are TGTGCCAGCTCACCGTTGATAGGGAATACCGGGGAGCTGTTTTTT. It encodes CASSPLIGNTGELFF.

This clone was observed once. CDR3 sequence (DNA): TGTGCCAGCAGCAAACAGGGTGGCGACACTGAAGCTTTCTTT. As protein: CASSKQGGDTEAFF. The chain links TRBV21-1 to TRBJ1-1; the listed D gene, TRBD1, was not tested against the DNA. TRBV21-1 is a pseudogene. This CDR3 contains 14 residues.

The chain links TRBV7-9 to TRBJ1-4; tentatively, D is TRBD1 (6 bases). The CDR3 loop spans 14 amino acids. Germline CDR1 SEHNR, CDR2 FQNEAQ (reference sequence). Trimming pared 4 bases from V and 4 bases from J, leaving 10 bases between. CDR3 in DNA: TGTGCCAGCAGCTCCGGACAGAATAATGAAAAACTGTTTTTT. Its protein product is CASSSGQNNEKLFF.

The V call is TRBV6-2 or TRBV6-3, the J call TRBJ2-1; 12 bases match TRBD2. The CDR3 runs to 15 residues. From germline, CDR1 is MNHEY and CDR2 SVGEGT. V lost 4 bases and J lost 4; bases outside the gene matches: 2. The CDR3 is CASSLLAGGYNEQFF. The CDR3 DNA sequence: TGTGCCAGCAGTTTACTAGCGGGGGGTTACAATGAGCAGTTCTTC.

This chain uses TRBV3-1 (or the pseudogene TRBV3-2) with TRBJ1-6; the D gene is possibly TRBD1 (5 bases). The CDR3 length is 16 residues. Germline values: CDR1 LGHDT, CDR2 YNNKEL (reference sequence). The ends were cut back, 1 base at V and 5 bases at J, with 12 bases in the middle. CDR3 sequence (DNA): TGTGCCAGCAGCCAAGCGCAGGGTATCGATAATTCACCCCTCCACTTT. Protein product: CASSQAQGIDNSPLHF.

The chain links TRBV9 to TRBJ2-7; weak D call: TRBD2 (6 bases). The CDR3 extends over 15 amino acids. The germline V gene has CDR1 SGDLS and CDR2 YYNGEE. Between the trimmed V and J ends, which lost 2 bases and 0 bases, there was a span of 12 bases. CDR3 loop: CASSVNSGSSYEQYF. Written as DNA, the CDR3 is TGTGCCAGCAGCGTGAATAGCGGAAGCTCCTACGAGCAGTACTTC.

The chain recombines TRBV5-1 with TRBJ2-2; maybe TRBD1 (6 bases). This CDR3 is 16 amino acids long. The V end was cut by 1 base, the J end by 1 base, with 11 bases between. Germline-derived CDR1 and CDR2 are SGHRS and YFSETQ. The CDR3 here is CASSLFSGQNTGELFF. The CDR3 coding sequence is TGCGCCAGCAGCTTGTTTTCGGGACAGAACACCGGGGAGCTGTTTTTT.